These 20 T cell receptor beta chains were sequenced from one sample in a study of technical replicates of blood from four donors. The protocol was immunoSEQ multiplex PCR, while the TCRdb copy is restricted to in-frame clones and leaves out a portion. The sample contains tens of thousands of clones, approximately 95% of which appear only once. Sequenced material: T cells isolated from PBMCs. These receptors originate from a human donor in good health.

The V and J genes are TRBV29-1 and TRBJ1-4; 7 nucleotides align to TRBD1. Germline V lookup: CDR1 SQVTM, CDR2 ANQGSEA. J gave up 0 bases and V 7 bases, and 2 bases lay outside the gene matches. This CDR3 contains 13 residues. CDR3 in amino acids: CSGGTATNEKLFF. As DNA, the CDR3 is TGCAGCGGGGGGACAGCAACTAATGAAAAACTGTTTTTT.

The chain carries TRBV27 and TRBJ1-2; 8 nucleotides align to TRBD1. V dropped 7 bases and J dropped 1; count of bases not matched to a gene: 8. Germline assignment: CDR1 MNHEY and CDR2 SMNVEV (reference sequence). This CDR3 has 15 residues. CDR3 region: CASTFRDRINYGYTF. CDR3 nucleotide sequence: TGTGCCAGCACCTTCCGGGACAGGATTAACTATGGCTACACCTTC.

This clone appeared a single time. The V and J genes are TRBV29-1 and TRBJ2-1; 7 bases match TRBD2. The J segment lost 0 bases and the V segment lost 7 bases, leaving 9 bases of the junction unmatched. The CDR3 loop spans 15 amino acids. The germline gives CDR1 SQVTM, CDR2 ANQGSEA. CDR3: CSGGRVFSSYNEQFF. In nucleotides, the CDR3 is TGCAGCGGTGGGAGGGTATTTAGCTCCTACAATGAGCAGTTCTTC.

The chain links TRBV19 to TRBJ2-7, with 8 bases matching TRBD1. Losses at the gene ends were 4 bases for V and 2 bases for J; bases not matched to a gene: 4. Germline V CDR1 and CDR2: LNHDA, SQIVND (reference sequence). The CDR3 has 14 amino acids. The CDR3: CASSTPQGAYEQYF. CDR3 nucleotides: TGTGCCAGTAGTACCCCACAGGGGGCCTACGAGCAGTACTTC. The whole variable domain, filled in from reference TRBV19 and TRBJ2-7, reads DGGITQSPKYLFRKEGQNVTLSCEQNLNHDAMYWYRQDPGQGLRLIYYSQIVNDFQKGDIAEGYSVSREKKESFPLTVTSAQKNPTAFYLCASSTPQGAYEQYFGPGTRLTVT.

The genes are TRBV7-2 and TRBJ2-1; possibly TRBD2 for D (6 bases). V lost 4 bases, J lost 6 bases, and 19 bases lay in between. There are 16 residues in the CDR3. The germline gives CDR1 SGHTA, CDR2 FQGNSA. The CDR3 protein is CASSWRDFASPNEQFF. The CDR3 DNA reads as TGTGCCAGCAGCTGGCGGGACTTCGCATCGCCCAATGAGCAGTTCTTC.

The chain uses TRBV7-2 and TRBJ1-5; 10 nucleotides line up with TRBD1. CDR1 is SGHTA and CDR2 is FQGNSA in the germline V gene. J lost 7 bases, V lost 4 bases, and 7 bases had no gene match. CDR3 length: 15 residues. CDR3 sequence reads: CASSYGTGVNQPQHF. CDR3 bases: TGTGCCAGCAGCTACGGGACAGGGGTTAACCAGCCCCAGCATTTT.

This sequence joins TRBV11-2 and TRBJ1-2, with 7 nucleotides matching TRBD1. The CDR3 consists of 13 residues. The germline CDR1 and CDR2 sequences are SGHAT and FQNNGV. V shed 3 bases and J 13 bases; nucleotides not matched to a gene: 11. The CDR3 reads CASSLGTAAVSTF. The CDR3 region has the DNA TGTGCCAGCAGCTTGGGGACAGCGGCGGTGAGCACCTTC.

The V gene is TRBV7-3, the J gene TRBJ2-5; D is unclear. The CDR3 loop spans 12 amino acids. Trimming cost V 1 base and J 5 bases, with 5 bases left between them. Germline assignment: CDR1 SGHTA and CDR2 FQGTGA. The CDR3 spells CASSLNRETQYF. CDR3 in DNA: TGTGCCAGCAGCTTAAATCGTGAGACCCAGTACTTC.

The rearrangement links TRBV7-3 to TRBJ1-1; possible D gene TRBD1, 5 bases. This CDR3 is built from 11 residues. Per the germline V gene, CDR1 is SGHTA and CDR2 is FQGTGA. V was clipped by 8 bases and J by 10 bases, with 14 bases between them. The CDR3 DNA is TGTGCCAGCCGGAACCAGGGTCGAGCTTTCTTT. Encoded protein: CASRNQGRAFF.

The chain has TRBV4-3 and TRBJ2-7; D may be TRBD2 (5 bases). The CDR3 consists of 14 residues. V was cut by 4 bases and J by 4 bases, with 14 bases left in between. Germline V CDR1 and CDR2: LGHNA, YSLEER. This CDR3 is CASSPLAHTYEQYF. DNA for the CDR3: TGCGCCAGCAGCCCTTTAGCGCATACTTACGAGCAGTACTTC.

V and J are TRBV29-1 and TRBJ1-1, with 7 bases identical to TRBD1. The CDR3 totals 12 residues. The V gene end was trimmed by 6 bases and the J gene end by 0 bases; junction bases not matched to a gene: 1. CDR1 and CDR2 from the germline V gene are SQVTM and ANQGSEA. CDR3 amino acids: CSVDRVNTEAFF. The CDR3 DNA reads TGCAGCGTCGACAGGGTGAACACTGAAGCTTTCTTT.

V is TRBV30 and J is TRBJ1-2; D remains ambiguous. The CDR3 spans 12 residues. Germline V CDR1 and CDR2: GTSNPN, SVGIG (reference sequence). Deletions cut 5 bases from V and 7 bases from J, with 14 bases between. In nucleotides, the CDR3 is TGTGCCTGGCAGCGGGAGGCATTTGGCTACACCTTC. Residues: CAWQREAFGYTF.

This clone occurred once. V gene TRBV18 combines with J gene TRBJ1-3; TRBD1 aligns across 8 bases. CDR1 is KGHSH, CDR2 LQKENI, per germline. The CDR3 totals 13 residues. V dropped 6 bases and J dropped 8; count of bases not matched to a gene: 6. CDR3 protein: CASSYGQGYTIYF. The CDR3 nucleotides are TGTGCCAGCTCGTATGGACAGGGCTACACCATATATTTT. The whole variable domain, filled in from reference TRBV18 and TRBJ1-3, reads NAGVMQNPRHLVRRRGQEARLRCSPMKGHSHVYWYRQLPEEGLKFMVYLQKENIIDESGMPKERFSAEFPKEGPSILRIQQVVRGDSAAYFCASSYGQGYTIYFGEGSWLTVV.

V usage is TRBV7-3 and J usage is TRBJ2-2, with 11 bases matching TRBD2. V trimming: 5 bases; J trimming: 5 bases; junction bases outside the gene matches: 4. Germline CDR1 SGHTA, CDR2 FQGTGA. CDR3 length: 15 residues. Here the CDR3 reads CASSNRLAGTGELFF. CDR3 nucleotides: TGTGCCAGCAGCAACCGACTAGCGGGAACCGGGGAGCTGTTTTTT.

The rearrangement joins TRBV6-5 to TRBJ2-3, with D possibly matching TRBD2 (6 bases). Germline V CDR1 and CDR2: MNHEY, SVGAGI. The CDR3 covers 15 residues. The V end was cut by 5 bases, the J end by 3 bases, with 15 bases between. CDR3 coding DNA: TGTGCCAGCAGTACTAGAACTGGAGGGACAGATACGCAGTATTTT. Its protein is CASSTRTGGTDTQYF.

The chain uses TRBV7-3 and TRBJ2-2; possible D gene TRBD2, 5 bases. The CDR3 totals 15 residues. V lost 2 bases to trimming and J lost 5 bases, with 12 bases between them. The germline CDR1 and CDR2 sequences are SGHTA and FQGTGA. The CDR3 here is CASSLRLAETGELFF. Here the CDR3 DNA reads TGTGCCAGCAGCTTACGGCTAGCCGAGACCGGGGAGCTGTTTTTT.

The CDR3 region is CASSFSDTQYF. In nucleotides, the CDR3 is TGTGCCAGCAGTTTTTCTGATACGCAGTATTTT. The rearrangement joins TRBV27 to TRBJ2-3, with no clear D. Germline-derived CDR1 and CDR2 are MNHEY and SMNVEV (reference sequence). V lost 3 bases to trimming and J lost 6 bases, with 4 bases between them. The CDR3 sequence is 11 residues long.

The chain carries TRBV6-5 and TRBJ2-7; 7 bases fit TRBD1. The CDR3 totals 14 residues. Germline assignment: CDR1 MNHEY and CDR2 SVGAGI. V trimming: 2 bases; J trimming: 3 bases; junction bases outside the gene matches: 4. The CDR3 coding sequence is TGTGCCAGCAGTTACCAACAGGGGAGCTACGAGCAGTACTTC. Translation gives CASSYQQGSYEQYF.

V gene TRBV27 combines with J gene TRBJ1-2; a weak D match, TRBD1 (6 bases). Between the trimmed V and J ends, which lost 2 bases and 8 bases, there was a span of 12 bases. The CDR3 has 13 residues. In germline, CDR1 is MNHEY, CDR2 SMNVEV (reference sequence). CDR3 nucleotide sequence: TGTGCCAGCAGTTTAGGGTCCAGGGGCGGCTACACCTTC. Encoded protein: CASSLGSRGGYTF.

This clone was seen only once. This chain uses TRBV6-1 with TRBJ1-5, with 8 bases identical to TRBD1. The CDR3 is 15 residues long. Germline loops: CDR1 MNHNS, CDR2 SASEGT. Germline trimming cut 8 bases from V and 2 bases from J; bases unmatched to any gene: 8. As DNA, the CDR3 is TGTGCCAGCCAACCTCAGGGGGCCGGCAATCAGCCCCAGCATTTT. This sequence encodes CASQPQGAGNQPQHF.